This T cell receptor (beta chain) appears in the sequencing data of a study of shared T cell receptors in the human thymus. TCRdb's table, derived via immunoSEQ multiplex PCR, lists solely in-frame clones and lacks some. The repertoire includes approximately 730,000 clones, 75% to 90% of them detected once, and roughly 0.01% sits in the top ten. Germline V lookup: CDR1 LNHDA, CDR2 SQIVND (reference sequence). The CDR3 loop spans 16 amino acids. V was shortened by 5 bases and J by 7 bases, with 18 bases between the two germline ends. The same data also went into a second study, on human thymus T cells. That paper states: Related research reported highly overlapping thymic repertoires among unrelated individuals.

Sequencing input: thymocytes. The genes are TRBV19 and TRBJ1-6; D is unclear. This TCR derives from a girl in the first two years of life with a congenital heart defect. CDR3 coding DNA: TGTGCCAGTAGTCCCCGATCGACGGCGGGCAATTCACCCCTCCACTTT. It specifies CASSPRSTAGNSPLHF.